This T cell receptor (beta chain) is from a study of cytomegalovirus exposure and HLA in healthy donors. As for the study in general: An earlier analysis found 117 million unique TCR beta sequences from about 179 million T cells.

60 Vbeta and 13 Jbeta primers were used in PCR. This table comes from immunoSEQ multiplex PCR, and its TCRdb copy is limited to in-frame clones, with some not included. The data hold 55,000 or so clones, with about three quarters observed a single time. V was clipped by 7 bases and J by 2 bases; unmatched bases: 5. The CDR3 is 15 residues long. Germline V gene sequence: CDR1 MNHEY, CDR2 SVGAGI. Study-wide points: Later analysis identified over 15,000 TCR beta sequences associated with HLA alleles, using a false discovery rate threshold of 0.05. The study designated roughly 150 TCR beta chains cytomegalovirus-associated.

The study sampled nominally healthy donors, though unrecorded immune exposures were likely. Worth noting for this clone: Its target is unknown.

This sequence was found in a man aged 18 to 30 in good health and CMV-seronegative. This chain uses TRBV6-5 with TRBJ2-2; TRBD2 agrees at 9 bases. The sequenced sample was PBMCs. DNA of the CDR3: TGTGCCAGCATCCAACTAGCGGGTAACACCGGGGAGCTGTTTTTT. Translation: CASIQLAGNTGELFF.